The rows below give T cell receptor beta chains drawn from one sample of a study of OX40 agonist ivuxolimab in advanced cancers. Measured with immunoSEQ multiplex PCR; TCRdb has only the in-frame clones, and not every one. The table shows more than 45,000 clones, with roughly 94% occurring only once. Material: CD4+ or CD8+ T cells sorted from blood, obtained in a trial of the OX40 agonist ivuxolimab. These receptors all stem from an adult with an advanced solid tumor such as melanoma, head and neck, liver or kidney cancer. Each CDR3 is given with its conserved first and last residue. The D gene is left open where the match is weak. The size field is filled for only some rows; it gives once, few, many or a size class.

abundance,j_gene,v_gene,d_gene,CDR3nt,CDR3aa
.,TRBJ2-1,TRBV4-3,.,TGCGCCAGCAGCCAACGAGACACCTACAATGAGCAGTTCTTC,CASSQRDTYNEQFF
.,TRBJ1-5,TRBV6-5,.,TGTGCCAGCAGTTACGGCAGGGGACTTAATCAGCCCCAGCATTTT,CASSYGRGLNQPQHF
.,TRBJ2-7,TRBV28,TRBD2,TGTGCCAGCCAAAGAAAAACTAGCGGGATTAGTTACGAGCAGTACTTC,CASQRKTSGISYEQYF
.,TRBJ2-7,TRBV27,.,TGTGCCAGCAGTTTATCGGGCAGGTTCTCCTACGAGCAGTACTTC,CASSLSGRFSYEQYF
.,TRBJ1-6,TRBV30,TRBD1,TGTGCCTGGACCCCCAGGGGGCGCTACGATTCACCCCTCCACTTT,CAWTPRGRYDSPLHF
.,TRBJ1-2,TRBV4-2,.,TGTGCCAGCAGCCAAGAGGGGGGATTAACAGGGTCCACATCTAACTATGGCTACACCTTC,CASSQEGGLTGSTSNYGYTF
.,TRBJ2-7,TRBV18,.,TGTGCCAGCTCACCACTCCGGGACTCCTACTACGAGCAGTACTTC,CASSPLRDSYYEQYF
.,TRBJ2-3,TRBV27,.,TGTGCCAGCAGTTTAATCGGGGATACAGATACGCAGTATTTT,CASSLIGDTDTQYF
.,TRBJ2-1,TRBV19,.,TGTGCCTCGGATCCTGGCTCCTACAATGAGCAGTTCTTC,CASDPGSYNEQFF
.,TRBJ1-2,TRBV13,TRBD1,TGTGCCAGCAGCCCCTCATGGACAGGCGAGGATGGCTACACCTTC,CASSPSWTGEDGYTF
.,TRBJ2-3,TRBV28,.,TGTGCCAGCAGTTTCGGGGCAGGGTCCATAGTCACAGATACGCAGTATTTT,CASSFGAGSIVTDTQYF
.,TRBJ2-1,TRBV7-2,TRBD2,TGTGCCAGCAGCTTAGGCGGGGGAGGGAATGAGCAGTTCTTC,CASSLGGGGNEQFF
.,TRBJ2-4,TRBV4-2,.,TGTGCCAGCAGCCAAGGAACCGCGGAGGGACCCAAAAACATTCAGTACTTC,CASSQGTAEGPKNIQYF
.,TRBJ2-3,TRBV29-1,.,TGCAGCGTTGTCCAAGTTAACACAGATACGCAGTATTTT,CSVVQVNTDTQYF
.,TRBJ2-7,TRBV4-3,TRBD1,TGCGCCAGCAGCCAAAGACAGGGGGGATACGAGCAGTACTTC,CASSQRQGGYEQYF
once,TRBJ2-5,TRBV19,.,TGTGCCAGTAGGGTACAGGGCCAAGAGGCCCAGTACTTC,CASRVQGQEAQYF
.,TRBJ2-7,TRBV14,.,TGTGCCAGCAGTTTGCTGGGCACTCTCTACGAGCAGTACTTC,CASSLLGTLYEQYF
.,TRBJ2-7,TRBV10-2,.,TGCGCCTGCGGCACCTACGAGCAGTACTTC,CACGTYEQYF
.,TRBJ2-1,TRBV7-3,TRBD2,TGTGCCAGCAGCGCACTAGCGGGAGTTGAAGATGAGCAGTTCTTC,CASSALAGVEDEQFF
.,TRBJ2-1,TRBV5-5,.,TGTGCCAGCAGCTCCCCCGGGAATCTGTACAATGAGCAGTTCTTC,CASSSPGNLYNEQFF